This T cell receptor beta chain was observed in a study of control samples from healthy donors and cancer patients. The CDR3 contains 16 residues. Looked up from germline, CDR1 is LNHDA and CDR2 is SQIVND (reference sequence). Unmatched junction bases numbered 11, after V lost 5 bases and J lost 5 bases. This table comes from immunoSEQ multiplex PCR, and its TCRdb copy is limited to in-frame clones, with some not included. This table holds 80,000 or so clones, about 93% found once. This clonotype was obtained from a woman in her 40s in good health. Input material: blood. V gene TRBV19 combines with J gene TRBJ1-4, with 7 bases identical to TRBD1. The CDR3 here is CASSDSTGEGNEKLFF. The CDR3 region has the DNA TGTGCCAGTAGTGACTCAACAGGGGAGGGGAATGAAAAACTGTTTTTT.